The 14 T cell receptor beta chains below come from one sample, sequenced in a study of beta chain features in type 1 diabetes. Antigens for these TCRs are unknown. Expressed TCRB transcripts got sequenced, as all isolated RNA was reverse transcribed. Here immunoSEQ multiplex PCR was the method, and the copy in TCRdb shows in-frame clones only, minus some. The data hold 350,000 to 400,000 clones, with roughly 12% observed a single time. Whole-study findings and limits: Among all four CD4+ subsets, Type 1 diabetes patients had TCRB CDR3s that were moderately but significantly shorter.

The sequencing sample was made of naive CD4+ T cells from blood. The receptor source for this set is a woman between 18 and 29 years old with type 1 diabetes.

This clone showed up just a few times. This sequence joins TRBV6-1 and TRBJ2-7, with D tentatively TRBD2 (7 bases). The CDR3 spans 15 residues. Germline assignment: CDR1 MNHNS and CDR2 SASEGT. The V gene lost 6 bases and the J gene lost 3 bases, with 18 bases spanning the gap. The CDR3: CASSLVWEGGYEQYF. In nucleotides, the CDR3 is TGTGCCAGCAGCCTGGTCTGGGAGGGGGGCTACGAGCAGTACTTC.

The sample holds a few counts of this clone. V usage is TRBV9 and J usage is TRBJ2-5, with TRBD1 as a possible D gene (8 bases). V gave up 4 bases and J gave up 7 bases, with 17 bases separating them. Germline V CDR1 and CDR2: SGDLS, YYNGEE. The CDR3 spans 14 residues. The CDR3 DNA is TGTGCCAGCAGCAAGGACAGGGAGGGTGTGACCCAGTACTTC. Its translation: CASSKDREGVTQYF.

This chain joins TRBV30 and TRBJ2-3, with TRBD2 identical over 7 bases. Germline CDR1 GTSNPN, CDR2 SVGIG (reference sequence). CDR3 size: 13 residues. The trim removed 3 bases at V and 4 bases at J, leaving 4 bases unmatched. CDR3 region: CAWRGRGADTQYF. In DNA form, the CDR3 reads TGTGCCTGGAGGGGCCGGGGGGCAGATACGCAGTATTTT.

Only a few counts were recorded for this clone. V and J are TRBV9 and TRBJ2-1, with TRBD2 matching over 8 bases. CDR3 length: 17 amino acids. Germline trimming cut 0 bases from V and 4 bases from J; bases unmatched to any gene: 9. CDR1 and CDR2 (germline): SGDLS, YYNGEE. The DNA for the CDR3 is TGTGCCAGCAGCGTAGCTAAAACTAGCGGTAGTTACAATGAGCAGTTCTTC. Translating it yields CASSVAKTSGSYNEQFF.

Only a few counts were recorded for this clone. The chain carries TRBV2 and TRBJ2-1; D not resolved. In germline, CDR1 is SNHLY, CDR2 FYNNEI. The V and J ends lost 4 bases and 6 bases respectively, with 10 bases between them. The CDR3 sequence is 13 residues long. The CDR3 DNA reads TGTGCCAGCAGTGTAATTCCGTTCAATGAGCAGTTCTTC. This gives the protein CASSVIPFNEQFF.

The V call is TRBV25-1, the J call TRBJ2-7; TRBD1 agrees at 9 bases. The V gene end was trimmed by 5 bases and the J gene end by 3 bases; junction bases not matched to a gene: 8. This CDR3 contains 15 residues. In germline, CDR1 is MGHDK, CDR2 SYGVNS. The chain's CDR3 is CASSTYPGQGYEQYF. The CDR3, as DNA: TGTGCCAGCAGTACTTACCCGGGACAGGGCTACGAGCAGTACTTC.

This clone was found a few times. The chain carries TRBV10-3 and TRBJ2-3, with TRBD1 as a possible D gene (6 bases). Germline V gene data show CDR1 as ENHRY and CDR2 as SYGVKD. The CDR3 length is 14 residues. The V gene lost 6 bases and the J gene lost 0 bases, with 10 bases spanning the gap. For the CDR3, the DNA is TGTGCCATCAGGACAGACAGGAGCACAGATACGCAGTATTTT. It encodes CAIRTDRSTDTQYF.

This clone showed up just a few times. The rearrangement links TRBV6-5 to TRBJ2-2; tentatively, D is TRBD2 (6 bases). Germline V gene data show CDR1 as MNHEY and CDR2 as SVGAGI. Trimming shortened V by 7 bases and J by 2 bases, and 14 bases separated the two germline ends. CDR3 length: 15 amino acids. The CDR3 reads CASTELGRNTGELFF. The CDR3 DNA reads as TGTGCCAGCACCGAACTCGGGAGAAACACCGGGGAGCTGTTTTTT.

This clone was detected a few times. For the CDR3, the DNA is TGTGCCAGCAGTTCCCTGGGACTAGCGCACTACAATGAGCAGTTCTTC. Its protein product is CASSSLGLAHYNEQFF. The gene calls are TRBV27 and TRBJ2-1; 10 positions agree with TRBD2. The CDR3 consists of 16 residues. The V and J ends lost 4 bases and 3 bases, in that order; junction bases with no gene match: 6. Germline CDR1 reads MNHEY; CDR2 reads SMNVEV (reference sequence).

This clone was seen a few times. The rearrangement joins TRBV7-9 to TRBJ1-4; no definite D call. There are 13 residues in the CDR3. Germline CDR1 reads SEHNR; CDR2 reads FQNEAQ (reference sequence). V lost 1 base, J lost 11 bases, and 11 bases lay in between. CDR3 sequence (DNA): TGTGCCAGCAGCTTAGATCCGGGTGAGAAACTGTTTTTT. Translated: CASSLDPGEKLFF.

This clone was seen only a few times. The chain employs TRBV5-1 and TRBJ2-2; D is ambiguous. CDR1 and CDR2 from the germline V gene are SGHRS and YFSETQ. The V end was cut by 1 base, the J end by 3 bases, with 10 bases between. The CDR3 spans 15 residues. CDR3 DNA sequence: TGCGCCAGCAGCTTGAGTTCTACCCACACCGGGGAGCTGTTTTTT. This encodes CASSLSSTHTGELFF.

In its sample, this clone was seen a few times. This chain uses TRBV29-1 with TRBJ2-2, with TRBD2 matching 8 bases. V shed 1 base, J shed 6 bases, and the junction held 4 bases outside the gene matches. CDR3 length: 14 residues. The germline gives CDR1 SQVTM, CDR2 ANQGSEA. In DNA form, the CDR3 reads TGCAGCGTTGAAGGGCGGGGGGCCCCCGGGGAGCTGTTTTTT. It codes for CSVEGRGAPGELFF.

The chain carries TRBV11-2 and TRBJ2-1; 12 nucleotides line up with TRBD2. This CDR3 has 17 amino acids. Germline V lookup: CDR1 SGHAT, CDR2 FQNNGV. V gave up 1 base and J gave up 7 bases; unmatched junction bases: 8. As DNA, the CDR3 is TGTGCCAGCAGCTTAGGGCCTAGCGGGAGGGCCGGGAATGAGCAGTTCTTC. As protein: CASSLGPSGRAGNEQFF. The variable domain in full, with the rest retrieved from reference TRBV11-2 and TRBJ2-1, is EAGVAQSPRYKIIEKRQSVAFWCNPISGHATLYWYQQILGQGPKLLIQFQNNGVVDDSQLPKDRFSAERLKGVDSTLKIQPAKLEDSAVYLCASSLGPSGRAGNEQFFGPGTRLTVL.

This clone occurred a few times. The V gene is TRBV28, the J gene TRBJ2-7; TRBD1 might be the D (5 bases). V dropped 6 bases and J dropped 2 bases, with 14 bases sitting between them. Looked up from germline, CDR1 is MDHEN and CDR2 is SYDVKM. The length of the CDR3 is 14 residues. This CDR3 is CASRDPRRAYEQYF. The CDR3, as DNA: TGTGCCAGCAGGGACCCCCGCAGGGCCTACGAGCAGTACTTC.